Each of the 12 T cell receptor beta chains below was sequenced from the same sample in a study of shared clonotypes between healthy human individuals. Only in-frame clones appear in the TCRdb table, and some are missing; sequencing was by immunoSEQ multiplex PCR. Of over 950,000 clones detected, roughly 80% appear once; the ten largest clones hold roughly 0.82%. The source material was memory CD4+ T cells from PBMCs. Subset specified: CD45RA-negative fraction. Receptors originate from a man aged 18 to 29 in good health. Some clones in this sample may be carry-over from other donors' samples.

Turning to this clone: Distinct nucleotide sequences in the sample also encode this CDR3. CDR3 bases: TGCAGCGGCGGACAGGGCACCTACGAGCAGTACTTC. Its translation: CSGGQGTYEQYF. V and J are TRBV29-1 and TRBJ2-7, with 8 bases matching TRBD1. The CDR3 spans 12 residues. Germline V gene sequence: CDR1 SQVTM, CDR2 ANQGSEA. V shed 7 bases, J shed 2 bases, and the junction held 4 bases outside the gene matches.

CDR3: CSVLIGRGDTQYF. The CDR3 bases are TGCAGCGTACTCATCGGACGGGGAGATACGCAGTATTTT. The V and J genes are TRBV29-1 and TRBJ2-3; D might be TRBD2 (5 bases). This CDR3 contains 13 residues. CDR1 and CDR2 from the germline V gene are SQVTM and ANQGSEA. Trimming removed 6 bases from V and 5 bases from J, with 15 bases in between.

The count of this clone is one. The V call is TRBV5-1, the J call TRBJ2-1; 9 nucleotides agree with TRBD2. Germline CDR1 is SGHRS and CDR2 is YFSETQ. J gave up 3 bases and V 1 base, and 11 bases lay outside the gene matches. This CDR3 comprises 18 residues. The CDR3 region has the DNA TGCGCCAGCAGCTTGCAACTAACTAGCGGGCCATTCTACAATGAGCAGTTCTTC. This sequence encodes CASSLQLTSGPFYNEQFF.

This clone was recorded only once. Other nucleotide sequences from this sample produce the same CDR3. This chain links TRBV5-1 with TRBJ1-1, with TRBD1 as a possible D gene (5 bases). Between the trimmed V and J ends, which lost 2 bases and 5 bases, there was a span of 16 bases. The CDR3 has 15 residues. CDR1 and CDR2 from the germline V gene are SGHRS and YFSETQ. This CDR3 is CASSFLAGGNTEAFF. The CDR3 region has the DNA TGCGCCAGCAGCTTCTTGGCCGGGGGAAATACTGAAGCTTTCTTT.

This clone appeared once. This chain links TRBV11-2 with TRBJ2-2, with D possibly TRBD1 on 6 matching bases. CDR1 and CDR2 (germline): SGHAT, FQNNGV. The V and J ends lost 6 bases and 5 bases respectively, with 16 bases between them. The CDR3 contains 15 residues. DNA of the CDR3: TGTGCCAGCAGTCCCCGCCTGGACAGAACCGGGGAGCTGTTTTTT. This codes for CASSPRLDRTGELFF.

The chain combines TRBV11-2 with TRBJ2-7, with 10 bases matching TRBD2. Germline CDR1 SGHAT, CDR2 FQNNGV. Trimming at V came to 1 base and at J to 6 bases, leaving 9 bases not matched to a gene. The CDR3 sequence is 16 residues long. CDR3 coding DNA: TGTGCCAGCAGCTTAGCCCGGGCTAGCGGGAGTGGCGAGCAGTACTTC. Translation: CASSLARASGSGEQYF.

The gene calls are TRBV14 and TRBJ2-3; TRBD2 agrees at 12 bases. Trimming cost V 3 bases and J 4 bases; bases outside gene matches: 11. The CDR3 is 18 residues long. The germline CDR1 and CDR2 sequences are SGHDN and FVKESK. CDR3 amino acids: CASSQVRLAGARADTQYF. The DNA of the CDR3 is TGTGCCAGCAGCCAGGTGCGACTAGCGGGAGCGCGCGCAGATACGCAGTATTTT.

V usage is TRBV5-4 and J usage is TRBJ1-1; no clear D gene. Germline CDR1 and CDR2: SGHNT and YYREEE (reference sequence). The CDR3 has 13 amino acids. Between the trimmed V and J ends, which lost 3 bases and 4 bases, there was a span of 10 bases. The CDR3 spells CASSSELGTEAFF. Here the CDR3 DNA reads TGTGCCAGCAGCTCGGAGTTAGGCACTGAAGCTTTCTTT.

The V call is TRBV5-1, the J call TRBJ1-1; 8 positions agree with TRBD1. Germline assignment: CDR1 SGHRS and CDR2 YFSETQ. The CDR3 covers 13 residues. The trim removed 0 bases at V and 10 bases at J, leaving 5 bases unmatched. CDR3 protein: CASSLDRGSSAFF. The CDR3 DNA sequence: TGCGCCAGCAGCTTGGACAGGGGGTCTTCAGCTTTCTTT.

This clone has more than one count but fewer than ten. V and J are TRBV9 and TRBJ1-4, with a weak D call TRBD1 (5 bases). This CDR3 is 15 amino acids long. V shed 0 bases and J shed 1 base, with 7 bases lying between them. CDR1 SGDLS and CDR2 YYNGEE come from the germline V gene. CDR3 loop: CASSVGQGTNEKLFF. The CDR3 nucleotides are TGTGCCAGCAGCGTAGGTCAGGGAACTAATGAAAAACTGTTTTTT.

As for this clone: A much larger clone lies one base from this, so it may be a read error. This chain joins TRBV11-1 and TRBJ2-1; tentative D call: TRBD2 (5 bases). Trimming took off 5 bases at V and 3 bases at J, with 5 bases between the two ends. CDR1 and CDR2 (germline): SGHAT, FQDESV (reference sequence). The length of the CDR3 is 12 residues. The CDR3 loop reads CASSAGYNEQFF. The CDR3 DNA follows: TGTGCCAGCAGCGCGGGCTACAATGAGCAGTTCTTC.

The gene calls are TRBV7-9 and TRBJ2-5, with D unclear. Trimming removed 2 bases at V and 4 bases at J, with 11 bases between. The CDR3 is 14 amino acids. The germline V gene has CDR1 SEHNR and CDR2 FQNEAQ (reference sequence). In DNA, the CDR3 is TGTGCCAGCAGCTTATCTCTCGAGTTAGAGACCCAGTACTTC. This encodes CASSLSLELETQYF.